The TCR beta chain under discussion was sequenced for a study of blood T cell repertoires in COVID-19. Overall study: PBMCs, B-cell-depleted T cells, or T cells were the source of the cDNA or gDNA that made up the material.

CDR1 and CDR2 (germline): SGHKS, YYEKEE (reference sequence). The CDR3 totals 15 residues. V shed 0 bases and J shed 3 bases, with 10 bases lying between them. The assay was immunoSEQ multiplex PCR, and TCRdb's table has in-frame clones only and misses some. The repertoire holds 250,000 to 350,000 clones, over 75% seen once, with around an eighth in the top ten. The clonotype originates from a woman in her fifties or sixties with acute or convalescent COVID-19. The gene calls are TRBV5-5 and TRBJ1-5; D gene uncertain. The sequencing input was peripheral blood. CDR3 in DNA: TGTGCCAGCAGCTTGGAACCGCCTACCAATCAGCCCCAGCATTTT. Amino acids: CASSLEPPTNQPQHF.